The 27 T cell receptor beta chains given below trace back to one sample, sequenced in a study of neurological immune-mediated disorders. TCRdb fed the 5' RACE reads into MiXCR, producing one record per CDR3 protein. This table has some 83,000 distinct CDR3 sequences, 2% to 3% appearing once. The sequenced sample was PBMCs. The receptors were sampled from a woman in her twenties or thirties with multiple sclerosis.

This clonotype was counted many times. The rearrangement uses TRBV7-9 and TRBJ2-5, with D possibly TRBD2 on 5 matching bases. Trimming pared 5 bases from V and 7 bases from J, leaving 11 bases between. Germline V lookup: CDR1 SEHNR, CDR2 FQNEAQ (reference sequence). This CDR3 spans 12 amino acids. Here the CDR3 reads CASSPDYRTQYF. CDR3 DNA sequence: TGTGCCAGCAGCCCCGACTACCGGACCCAGTACTTC. Filled out from reference TRBV7-9 and TRBJ2-5, the complete variable domain reads DTGVSQNPRHKITKRGQNVTFRCDPISEHNRLYWYRQTLGQGPEFLTYFQNEAQLEKSRLLSDRFSAERPKGSFSTLEIQRTEQGDSAMYLCASSPDYRTQYFGPGTRLLVL.

This clonotype has at least ten counts. DNA for the CDR3: TGCAGTGCTAAACAACAGGGGGCGGTCTATGGCTACACCTTC. Translated: CSAKQQGAVYGYTF. The chain combines TRBV20-1 with TRBJ1-2; 9 nucleotides agree with TRBD1. J gave up 4 bases and V 4 bases, and 7 bases lay outside the gene matches. The CDR3 is 14 residues long. Germline CDR1 and CDR2: DFQATT and SNEGSKA (reference sequence).

There are many counts of this clonotype. This chain joins TRBV7-2 and TRBJ2-7; D gene uncertain. V lost 1 base and J lost 0, with 7 bases in between. The CDR3 is 14 amino acids. Germline values: CDR1 SGHTA, CDR2 FQGNSA. The CDR3 region is CASSLESSSYEQYF. The DNA for the CDR3 is TGTGCCAGCAGCTTAGAGAGTAGCTCCTACGAGCAGTACTTC.

This clonotype was observed at least ten times. The chain has TRBV21-1 and TRBJ2-5; the DNA was not used to check the table's D call, TRBD1. TRBV21-1 is a pseudogene. This CDR3 comprises 16 residues. For the CDR3, the DNA is TGTGCCAGCAGCAAATCGACACAGCAGGGGAAAGAGACCCAGTACTTC. Encoded protein: CASSKSTQQGKETQYF.

This clonotype was seen a handful of times. The chain couples TRBV27 to TRBJ2-7; 10 positions match TRBD2. V lost 1 base, J lost 3 bases, and 3 bases stayed unmatched. CDR3 size: 15 residues. Germline V gene data show CDR1 as MNHEY and CDR2 as SMNVEV (reference sequence). The CDR3 DNA reads TGTGCCAGCAGTTTATACCCTAGCGGGAGCTACGAGCAGTACTTC. This encodes CASSLYPSGSYEQYF.

This clonotype was seen ten or more times. CDR3 protein: CASRRSRLAGPSDTQYF. CDR3 sequence (DNA): TGTGCCAGCAGGCGCAGTCGACTAGCGGGACCTTCAGATACGCAGTATTTT. V and J are TRBV7-8 and TRBJ2-3; the match to TRBD2 covers 11 bases. The CDR3 sequence is 17 residues long. The V segment lost 6 bases and the J segment 4 bases; nucleotides outside the gene matches: 12. Per germline, CDR1 SGHVS and CDR2 FQNEAQ.

This chain joins TRBV12-3 or TRBV12-4 and TRBJ1-2; D remains unclear. The V end was cut by 3 bases, the J end by 5 bases, with 7 bases between. The CDR3 is made up of 12 amino acids. This chain's CDR3 is CASSFSVYGYTF. The CDR3 DNA sequence: TGTGCCAGCAGTTTTTCGGTGTATGGCTACACCTTC.

This clonotype was counted many times. V usage is TRBV29-1 and J usage is TRBJ2-4, with D maybe TRBD2 (5 bases). This CDR3 is 12 amino acids long. V was pared by 4 bases and J by 8 bases, with 12 bases between. Germline V gene lookup returns CDR1 SQVTM and CDR2 ANQGSEA. In DNA form, the CDR3 reads TGCAGCGTTGGGACCGCGGAGGACATTCAGTACTTC. Translated: CSVGTAEDIQYF.

This clonotype was counted many times. The V and J genes are TRBV7-2 and TRBJ2-3; D ambiguous. The germline gives CDR1 SGHTA, CDR2 FQGNSA. The CDR3 is made up of 13 amino acids. V was pared by 5 bases and J by 5 bases, with 11 bases between. The chain's CDR3 is CASSLRAVDTQYF. The CDR3 DNA reads TGTGCCAGCAGCCTAAGGGCGGTAGATACGCAGTATTTT.

This clonotype was seen many times. The V call is TRBV5-1, the J call TRBJ2-1; TRBD1 matches at 10 bases. V was clipped by 7 bases and J by 5 bases; unmatched bases: 9. This CDR3 is built from 15 residues. CDR1 SGHRS and CDR2 YFSETQ come from the germline V gene. CDR3 DNA sequence: TGCGCCAGCGGAGCGACAGGGGGCAGTGACAATGAGCAGTTCTTC. It specifies CASGATGGSDNEQFF.

This clonotype was detected ten times or more. The chain combines TRBV5-5 with TRBJ2-3, with D possibly TRBD1 on 6 matching bases. Trimming removed 4 bases from V and 4 bases from J, with 22 bases in between. Germline V gene sequence: CDR1 SGHKS, CDR2 YYEKEE (reference sequence). This CDR3 has 17 amino acids. CDR3 sequence reads: CASSPIFRQQGSDTQYF. CDR3 DNA: TGTGCCAGCAGCCCGATCTTCCGGCAACAGGGCTCAGATACGCAGTATTTT. Full variable domain (remainder filled in from reference TRBV5-5 and TRBJ2-3): DAGVTQSPTHLIKTRGQQVTLRCSPISGHKSVSWYQQVLGQGPQFIFQYYEKEERGRGNFPDRFSARQFPNYSSELNVNALLLGDSALYLCASSPIFRQQGSDTQYFGPGTRLTVL.

This clonotype was recorded many times. The chain carries TRBV20-1 and TRBJ1-1; no reliable D call. Germline-derived CDR1 and CDR2 are DFQATT and SNEGSKA (reference sequence). CDR3 length: 14 residues. V was pared by 3 bases and J by 7 bases, with 18 bases between. The CDR3 reads CSASPHLETVEAFF. CDR3 nucleotide sequence: TGCAGTGCTAGTCCCCACCTAGAGACGGTTGAAGCTTTCTTT.

In its sample, this clonotype was seen many times. The chain combines TRBV7-2 with TRBJ1-2; perhaps TRBD1 as D (6 bases). The CDR3 runs to 16 residues. Germline CDR1 is SGHTA and CDR2 is FQGNSA. V dropped 0 bases and J dropped 0 bases, with 11 bases sitting between them. CDR3 nucleotide sequence: TGTGCCAGCAGCTTAGCCATAGACAGGTCTAACTATGGCTACACCTTC. It specifies CASSLAIDRSNYGYTF.

This clonotype was picked up many times. The chain carries TRBV11-2 and TRBJ2-7, with D uncertain. V lost 3 bases, J lost 4 bases, and 10 bases lay in between. The CDR3 runs 13 residues. Germline V CDR1 and CDR2: SGHAT, FQNNGV. The CDR3 here is CASSFGTMYEQYF. DNA for the CDR3: TGTGCCAGCAGCTTTGGTACTATGTACGAGCAGTACTTC.

This clonotype was seen ten or more times. The J gene is TRBJ1-1, the V gene TRBV3-1; no reliable D call. The CDR3 contains 14 residues. Germline V gives CDR1 LGHDT, CDR2 YNNKEL (reference sequence). The germline V and J ends were trimmed by 7 bases and 0 bases, with 12 bases remaining between them. Here the CDR3 reads CASTRGGVNTEAFF. Written as DNA, the CDR3 is TGTGCCAGCACTCGGGGAGGCGTGAACACTGAAGCTTTCTTT.

At least ten counts were recorded for this clonotype. The chain recombines TRBV7-9 with TRBJ2-2; a weak D match, TRBD1 (6 bases). This CDR3 comprises 16 residues. Germline V gene data show CDR1 as SEHNR and CDR2 as FQNEAQ (reference sequence). V was pared by 5 bases and J by 6 bases, with 19 bases between. CDR3 bases: TGTGCCAGCAGCCAACAGGGACCTAGCTTATCCGGGGAGCTGTTTTTT. As protein: CASSQQGPSLSGELFF.

This clonotype was picked up many times. J is TRBJ2-7 and V is TRBV5-1; either TRBD1 or TRBD2 may supply D (5 bases each). Germline lookup yields CDR1 SGHRS and CDR2 YFSETQ. Trimming took off 0 bases at V and 0 bases at J, with 7 bases between the two ends. This CDR3 is built from 14 residues. This CDR3 is CASSLGGASYEQYF. For the CDR3, the DNA is TGCGCCAGCAGCTTGGGAGGGGCCTCCTACGAGCAGTACTTC.

Many counts were recorded for this clonotype. This chain joins TRBV7-9 and TRBJ2-7, with D tentatively TRBD1 or TRBD2 (5 bases each). In germline, CDR1 is SEHNR, CDR2 FQNEAQ (reference sequence). V shed 5 bases and J shed 5 bases, with 13 bases lying between them. The CDR3 consists of 13 residues. CDR3 protein: CASSRDPAHEQYF. The CDR3 bases are TGTGCCAGCAGCCGGGACCCGGCCCACGAGCAGTACTTC.

This clonotype was found many times. This chain links TRBV7-9 with TRBJ1-4; D might be TRBD1 (6 bases). From germline, CDR1 is SEHNR and CDR2 FQNEAQ (reference sequence). CDR3 size: 15 residues. Deletions cut 3 bases from V and 8 bases from J, with 16 bases between. CDR3 nucleotide sequence: TGTGCCAGCAGCTTGGCCGGGGGCATAGGCGAAAAACTGTTTTTT. As protein: CASSLAGGIGEKLFF.

This clonotype showed up many times. This chain links TRBV29-1 with TRBJ2-7; perhaps TRBD1 as D (5 bases). CDR3 length: 11 residues. CDR1 and CDR2 from the germline V gene are SQVTM and ANQGSEA. V was cut by 2 bases and J by 6 bases, with 8 bases left in between. The CDR3 DNA follows: TGCAGCGTTGAACAGGGTGTCGAGCAGTACTTC. Translating it yields CSVEQGVEQYF.

This clonotype was picked up many times. The CDR3 is CAISGIRTGRNEQFF. The CDR3 DNA sequence: TGTGCCATCAGTGGAATCAGGACAGGGCGAAATGAGCAGTTCTTC. The rearrangement joins TRBV10-3 to TRBJ2-1; 8 bases match TRBD1. The V segment lost 4 bases and the J segment 7 bases; nucleotides outside the gene matches: 9. The CDR3 has 15 amino acids. Germline loops: CDR1 ENHRY, CDR2 SYGVKD.

In this sample, this clonotype turned up many times. This chain links TRBV6-2 or TRBV6-3 with TRBJ2-5; no firm D call. CDR3 length: 12 amino acids. The germline gives CDR1 MNHEY, CDR2 SVGEGT. The V and J ends lost 8 bases and 4 bases respectively, with 11 bases between them. The CDR3 spells CASCLGGETQYF. The CDR3 nucleotides are TGTGCCAGCTGCCTAGGTGGAGAGACCCAGTACTTC.

This clonotype was detected many times. The chain links TRBV20-1 to TRBJ2-5; D unresolved. The CDR3 spans 15 residues. Germline-derived CDR1 and CDR2 are DFQATT and SNEGSKA (reference sequence). Deletions cut 1 base from V and 0 bases from J, with 12 bases between. DNA for the CDR3: TGCAGTGCTAGAGCCCCCATAATGTACCAAGAGACCCAGTACTTC. Translating gives CSARAPIMYQETQYF.

This clonotype was counted ten times or more. The chain combines TRBV27 with TRBJ2-4; 9 nucleotides match TRBD1. CDR3 size: 13 residues. V lost 6 bases and J lost 4; bases outside the gene matches: 1. Germline V lookup: CDR1 MNHEY, CDR2 SMNVEV (reference sequence). CDR3 sequence: CASSGQGKNIQYF. CDR3 DNA sequence: TGTGCCAGCAGCGGACAGGGGAAAAACATTCAGTACTTC.

This clonotype came up many times. This chain links TRBV7-9 with TRBJ2-1; a possible D gene is TRBD2 (6 bases). The CDR3 consists of 14 residues. Trimming took off 5 bases at V and 6 bases at J, with 14 bases between the two ends. Germline loops: CDR1 SEHNR, CDR2 FQNEAQ (reference sequence). The CDR3 is CASSRETRANEQFF. In DNA form, the CDR3 reads TGTGCCAGCAGCCGAGAGACTAGGGCCAATGAGCAGTTCTTC.

This clonotype occurred many times. The chain couples TRBV7-2 to TRBJ2-7; a possible D gene is TRBD2 (5 bases). The CDR3 is 13 amino acids. The V gene's germline CDR1 is SGHTA and CDR2 FQGNSA. Between the trimmed V and J ends, which lost 5 bases and 2 bases, there was a span of 10 bases. The CDR3, as DNA: TGTGCCAGCAGCCCACGGGGAGCCTACGAGCAGTACTTC. The encoded protein is CASSPRGAYEQYF. Supplemented by reference TRBV7-2 and TRBJ2-7, the full variable domain reads GAGVSQSPSNKVTEKGKDVELRCDPISGHTALYWYRQSLGQGLEFLIYFQGNSAPDKSGLPSDRFSAERTGGSVSTLTIQRTQQEDSAVYLCASSPRGAYEQYFGPGTRLTVT.

This clonotype has a count of ten or more. The chain combines TRBV12-3 or TRBV12-4 with TRBJ2-2; D perhaps matches TRBD2 (6 bases). The CDR3 extends over 16 amino acids. V was cut by 3 bases and J by 5 bases, with 16 bases left in between. The CDR3 coding sequence is TGTGCCAGCAGTTTTGGGGCTCTGGGAGGAACCGGGGAGCTGTTTTTT. This translates into CASSFGALGGTGELFF.